The clone carrying this TCR beta chain occurred once. As yet, its antigen is unknown. The data stem from a study of cytotoxic CD8 clonotypes in ibrutinib-treated CLL. About the study: The response samples were taken once patients had been treated for a median of around 11 months, range 6 to 36.

Researchers set a sequencing depth target of 1 in 200,000 to 1 in 1 million T cells. Generated by immunoSEQ multiplex PCR, the TCRdb table keeps only in-frame clones and is missing some. The sample has 150,000 to 200,000 clones, about 72% seen once; the top ten hold roughly 12%. This CDR3 spans 15 amino acids. CDR1 is SNHLY, CDR2 FYNNEI, per germline. Germline trimming cut 0 bases from V and 4 bases from J; bases unmatched to any gene: 4. General study points: Whereas clonality rose at ibrutinib response, it declined toward baseline at progression.

This specimen was PBMCs, taken after 24 months of ibrutinib treatment. The TCR originated in a human donor with chronic lymphocytic leukemia. The chain uses TRBV2 and TRBJ2-7; TRBD1 matches 9 bases. CDR3 sequence reads: CASSEAGTGSYEQYF. The CDR3 DNA follows: TGTGCCAGCAGTGAAGCGGGGACAGGGTCATACGAGCAGTACTTC.